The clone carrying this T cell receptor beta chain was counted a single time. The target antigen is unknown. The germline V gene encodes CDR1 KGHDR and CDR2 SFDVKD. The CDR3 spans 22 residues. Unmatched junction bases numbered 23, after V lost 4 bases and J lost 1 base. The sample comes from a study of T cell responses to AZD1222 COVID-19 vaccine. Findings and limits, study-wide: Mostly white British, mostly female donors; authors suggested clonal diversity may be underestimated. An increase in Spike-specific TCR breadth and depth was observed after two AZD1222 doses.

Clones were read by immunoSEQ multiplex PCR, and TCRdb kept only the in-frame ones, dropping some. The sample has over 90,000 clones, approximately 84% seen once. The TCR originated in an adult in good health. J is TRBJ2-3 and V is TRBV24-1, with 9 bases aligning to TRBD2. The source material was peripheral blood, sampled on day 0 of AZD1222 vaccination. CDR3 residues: CATSEDSWGSGGIFDGTDTQYF. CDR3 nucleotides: TGTGCCACCAGTGAAGACTCTTGGGGGAGCGGGGGGATATTCGATGGCACAGATACGCAGTATTTT.